The clone carrying this T cell receptor beta chain showed up just once. Positively selected for CCR7, the CD45RO-negative cells used as naive CD8 cells excluded terminally differentiated effector memory CD45RA+ cells. The CDR3 spans 14 residues. Per the germline V gene, CDR1 is LGHNA and CDR2 is YSLEER. Trimming left V 3 bases short and J 6 bases short, with 14 bases between. The entry originates in a study of shared clonotypes between healthy human individuals. Sequencing was performed with immunoSEQ multiplex PCR; in TCRdb, only in-frame clones are kept and a portion is missing. The sample lists roughly 2,000,000 clones, about 95% occurring once.

This clonotype originated in a man between 18 and 29 years old in good health. What was sequenced was naive CD8+ T cells sorted from blood. This chain joins TRBV4-3 and TRBJ1-1; D perhaps matches TRBD1 (5 bases). CDR3 region: CASSQGGGYPEAFF. The DNA of the CDR3 is TGCGCCAGCAGCCAGGGTGGGGGGTACCCTGAAGCTTTCTTT.